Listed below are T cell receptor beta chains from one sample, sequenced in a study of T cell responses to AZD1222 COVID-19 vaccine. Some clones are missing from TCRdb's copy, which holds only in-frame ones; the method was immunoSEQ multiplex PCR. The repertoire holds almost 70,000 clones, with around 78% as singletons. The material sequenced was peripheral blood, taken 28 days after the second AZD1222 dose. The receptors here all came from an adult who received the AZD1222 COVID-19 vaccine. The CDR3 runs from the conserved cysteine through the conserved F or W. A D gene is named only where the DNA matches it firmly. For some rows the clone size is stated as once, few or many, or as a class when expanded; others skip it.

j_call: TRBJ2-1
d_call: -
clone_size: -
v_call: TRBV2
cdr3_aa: CASSRLRQGLSSYNEQFF
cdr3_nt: TGTGCCAGCAGCAGATTAAGACAGGGACTTAGCTCCTACAATGAGCAGTTCTTC

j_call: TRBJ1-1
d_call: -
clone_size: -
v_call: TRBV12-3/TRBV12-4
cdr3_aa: CASSLSRSTEAFF
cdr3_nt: TGTGCCAGCAGTCTGTCGCGGAGTACTGAAGCTTTCTTT

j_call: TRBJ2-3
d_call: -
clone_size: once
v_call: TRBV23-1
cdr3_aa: CASSLPNGGPTDTQYF
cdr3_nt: TGCGCCAGCAGTCTTCCAAACGGGGGGCCCACAGATACGCAGTATTTT

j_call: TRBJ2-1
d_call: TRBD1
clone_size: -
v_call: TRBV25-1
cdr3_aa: CASRGQGIGNNEQFF
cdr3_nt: TGTGCCAGTCGTGGACAGGGCATTGGCAACAATGAGCAGTTCTTC

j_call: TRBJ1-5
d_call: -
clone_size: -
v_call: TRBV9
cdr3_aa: CASSLSAGEGQPQHF
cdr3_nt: TGTGCCAGCAGCCTAAGCGCAGGGGAGGGTCAGCCCCAGCATTTT

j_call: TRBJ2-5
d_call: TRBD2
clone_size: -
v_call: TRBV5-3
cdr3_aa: CARSLDRSSGSQETQYF
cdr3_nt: TGTGCCAGAAGCTTGGATAGGTCTAGCGGGAGTCAAGAGACCCAGTACTTC

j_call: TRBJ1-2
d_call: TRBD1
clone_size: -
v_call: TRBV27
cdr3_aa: CASSSTWDREGYTF
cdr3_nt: TGTGCCAGCAGTTCCACCTGGGACAGGGAGGGCTACACCTTC

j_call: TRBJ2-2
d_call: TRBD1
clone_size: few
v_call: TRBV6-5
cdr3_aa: CASSPTGRSGELFF
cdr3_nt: TGTGCCAGCTCCCCGACAGGGCGGAGCGGGGAGCTGTTTTTT

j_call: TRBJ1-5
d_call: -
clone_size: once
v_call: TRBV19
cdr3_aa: CASDQNREINQPQHF
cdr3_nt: TGTGCCAGCGATCAAAACAGGGAGATCAATCAGCCCCAGCATTTT

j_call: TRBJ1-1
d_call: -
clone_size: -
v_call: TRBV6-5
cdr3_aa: CAGAGLPSTEAFF
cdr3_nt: TGTGCCGGAGCAGGGCTCCCTAGCACTGAAGCTTTCTTT

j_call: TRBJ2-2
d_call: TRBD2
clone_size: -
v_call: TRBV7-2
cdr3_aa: CASSSLAGDRTGELFF
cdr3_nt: TGTGCCAGCAGCTCGCTAGCGGGAGATCGCACCGGGGAGCTGTTTTTT

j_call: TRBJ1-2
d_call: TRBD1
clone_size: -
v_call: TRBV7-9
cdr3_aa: CASSLDGGGGGYTF
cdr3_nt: TGTGCCAGCAGCTTAGACGGAGGGGGCGGCGGCTACACCTTC

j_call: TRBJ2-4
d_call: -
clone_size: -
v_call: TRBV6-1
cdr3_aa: CASSDRGSEDIQYF
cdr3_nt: TGTGCCAGCAGTGACAGGGGTTCGGAGGACATTCAGTACTTC

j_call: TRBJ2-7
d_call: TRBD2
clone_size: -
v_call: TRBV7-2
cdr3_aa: CASSFTSGDREQYF
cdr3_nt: TGTGCCAGCAGCTTTACTAGCGGGGACCGGGAGCAGTACTTC

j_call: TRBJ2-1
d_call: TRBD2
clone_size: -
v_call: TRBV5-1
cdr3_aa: CASSSTGLNYNEQFF
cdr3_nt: TGCGCCAGCAGCTCGACGGGACTAAACTACAATGAGCAGTTCTTC

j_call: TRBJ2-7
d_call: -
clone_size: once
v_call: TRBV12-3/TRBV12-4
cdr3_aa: CASSRRDRYEQYF
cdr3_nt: TGTGCCAGCAGCAGGCGAGACCGCTACGAGCAGTACTTC

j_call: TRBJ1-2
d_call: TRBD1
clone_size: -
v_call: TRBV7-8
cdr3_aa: CASSPDGTGVGGYTF
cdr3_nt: TGTGCCAGCAGCCCTGATGGGACAGGGGTTGGGGGCTACACCTTC

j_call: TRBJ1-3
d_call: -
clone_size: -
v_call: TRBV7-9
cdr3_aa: CASSPPRGNTIYF
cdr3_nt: TGTGCCAGCAGCCCCCCCAGGGGAAACACCATATATTTT

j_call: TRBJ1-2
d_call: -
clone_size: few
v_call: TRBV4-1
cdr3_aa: CASSLSQNNYGYTF
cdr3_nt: TGCGCCAGCAGTTTAAGCCAGAATAACTATGGCTACACCTTC

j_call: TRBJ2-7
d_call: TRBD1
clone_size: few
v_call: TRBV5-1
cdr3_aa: CASSLGQGPSYEQYF
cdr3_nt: TGCGCCAGCAGCTTGGGACAGGGACCTTCCTACGAGCAGTACTTC

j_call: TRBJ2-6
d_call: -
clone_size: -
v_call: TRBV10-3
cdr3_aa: CAINVGARAGANVLTF
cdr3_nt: TGTGCCATCAACGTCGGGGCCAGGGCTGGGGCCAACGTCCTGACTTTC

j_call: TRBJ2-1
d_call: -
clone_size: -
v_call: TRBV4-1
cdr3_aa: CASSRGILSYNEQFF
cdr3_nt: TGCGCCAGCAGCCGAGGTATCCTCTCCTACAATGAGCAGTTCTTC

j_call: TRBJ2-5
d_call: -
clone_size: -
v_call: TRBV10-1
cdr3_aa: CASSEADKGTQYF
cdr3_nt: TGCGCCAGCAGTGAGGCGGACAAAGGGACCCAGTACTTC

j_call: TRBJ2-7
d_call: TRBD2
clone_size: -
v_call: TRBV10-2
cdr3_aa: CASSEFPTSGPYEQYF
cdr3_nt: TGCGCCAGCAGTGAGTTCCCGACTAGCGGGCCCTACGAGCAGTACTTC

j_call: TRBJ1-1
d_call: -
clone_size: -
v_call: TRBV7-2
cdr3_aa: CASSQAGGYTEAFF
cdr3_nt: TGTGCCAGCAGCCAGGCCGGAGGGTACACTGAAGCTTTCTTT

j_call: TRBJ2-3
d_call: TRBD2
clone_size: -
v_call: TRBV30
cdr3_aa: CAWTGGGFSNTQYF
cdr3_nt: TGTGCCTGGACGGGAGGGGGGTTTTCAAATACGCAGTATTTT

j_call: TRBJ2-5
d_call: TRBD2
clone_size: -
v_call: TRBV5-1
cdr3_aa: CASSLQRGPTETQYF
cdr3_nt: TGCGCCAGCAGCTTGCAGCGGGGGCCGACGGAGACCCAGTACTTC

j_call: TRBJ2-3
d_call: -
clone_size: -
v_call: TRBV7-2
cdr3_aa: CASSLDTRGGTDTQYF
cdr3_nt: TGTGCCAGCAGCTTAGATACGAGAGGGGGCACAGATACGCAGTATTTT

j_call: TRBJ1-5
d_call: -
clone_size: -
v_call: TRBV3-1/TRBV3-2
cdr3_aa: CASSPVVGRPQHF
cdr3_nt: TGTGCCAGCAGCCCCGTCGTCGGGCGGCCCCAGCATTTT

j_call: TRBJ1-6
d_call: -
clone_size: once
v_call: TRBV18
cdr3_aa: CASSPSEGTSNSPLHF
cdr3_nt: TGTGCCAGCTCACCCAGCGAGGGGACTTCTAATTCACCCCTCCACTTT

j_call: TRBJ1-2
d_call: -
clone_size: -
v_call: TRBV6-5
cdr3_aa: CASISPGNYGYTF
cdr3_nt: TGTGCCAGCATCTCCCCCGGGAACTATGGCTACACCTTC

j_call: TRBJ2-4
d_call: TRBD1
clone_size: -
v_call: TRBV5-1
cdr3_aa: CAREDRGVKNIQYF
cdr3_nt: TGCGCCAGAGAAGACAGGGGTGTCAAAAACATTCAGTACTTC

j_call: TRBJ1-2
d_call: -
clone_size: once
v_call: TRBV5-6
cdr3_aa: CASSSDFKNYGYTF
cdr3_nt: TGTGCCAGCAGCTCGGACTTTAAAAACTATGGCTACACCTTC

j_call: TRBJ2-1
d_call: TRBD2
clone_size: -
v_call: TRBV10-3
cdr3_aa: CAISGYFAAGLNEQFF
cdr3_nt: TGTGCCATCAGTGGCTACTTCGCAGCGGGGCTAAATGAGCAGTTCTTC

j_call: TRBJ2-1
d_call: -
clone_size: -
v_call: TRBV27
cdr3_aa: CASNEKGYEQFF
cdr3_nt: TGTGCCAGCAACGAAAAAGGTTATGAGCAGTTCTTC

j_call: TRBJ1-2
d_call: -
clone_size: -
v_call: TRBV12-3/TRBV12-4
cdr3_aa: CASSQGWDYGYTF
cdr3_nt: TGTGCCAGCAGCCAGGGATGGGACTATGGCTACACCTTC

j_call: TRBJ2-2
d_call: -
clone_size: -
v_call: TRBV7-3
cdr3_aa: CASSLTSPGELFF
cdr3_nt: TGTGCCAGCAGCTTAACTTCTCCCGGGGAGCTGTTTTTT

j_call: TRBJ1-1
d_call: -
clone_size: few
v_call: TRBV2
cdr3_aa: CASTLDTYDTEAFF
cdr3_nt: TGTGCCAGCACCCTGGACACCTACGACACTGAAGCTTTCTTT

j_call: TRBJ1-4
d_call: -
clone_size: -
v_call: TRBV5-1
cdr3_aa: CASRSFNSDEKLFF
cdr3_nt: TGCGCCAGCAGGTCTTTTAATTCCGATGAAAAACTGTTTTTT

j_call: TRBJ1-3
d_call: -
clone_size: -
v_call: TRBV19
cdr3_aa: CASRWGTSGNTIYF
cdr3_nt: TGTGCCAGTAGGTGGGGAACCTCTGGAAACACCATATATTTT

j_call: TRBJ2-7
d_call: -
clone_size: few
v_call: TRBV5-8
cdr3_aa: CASSFQGTYEQYF
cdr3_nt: TGTGCCAGCAGCTTCCAGGGTACCTACGAGCAGTACTTC